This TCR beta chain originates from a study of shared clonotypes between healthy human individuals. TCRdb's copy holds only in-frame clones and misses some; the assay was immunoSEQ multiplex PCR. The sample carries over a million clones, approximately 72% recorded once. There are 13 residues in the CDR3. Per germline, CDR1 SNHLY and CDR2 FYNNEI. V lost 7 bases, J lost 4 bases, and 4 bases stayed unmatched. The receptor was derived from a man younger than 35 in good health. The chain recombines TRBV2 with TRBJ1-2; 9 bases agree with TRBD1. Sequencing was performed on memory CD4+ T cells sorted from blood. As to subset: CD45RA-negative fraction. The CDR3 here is CASIQGASYGYTF. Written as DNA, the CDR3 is TGTGCCAGCATACAGGGGGCGAGCTATGGCTACACCTTC.